Here is one T cell receptor beta chain with its context. Clones were sequenced by immunoSEQ multiplex PCR, and TCRdb holds only the in-frame ones, with some missing. The sample holds 250,000 to 350,000 clones, about 90% seen once. Germline V lookup: CDR1 SEHNR, CDR2 FQNEAQ (reference sequence). The ends lost 5 bases at V and 7 bases at J; junction bases unmatched: 10. The CDR3 covers 14 residues. The entry originates in a study of blood T cell repertoires in COVID-19. The chain carries TRBV7-9 and TRBJ1-2, with 7 bases that match TRBD1. This sequence originates from a man aged 18 to 30 with active or convalescent COVID-19. Material: peripheral blood. This CDR3 is CASSAPDRTTGYTF. The CDR3 coding sequence is TGTGCCAGCAGCGCCCCGGACAGGACAACTGGCTACACCTTC.